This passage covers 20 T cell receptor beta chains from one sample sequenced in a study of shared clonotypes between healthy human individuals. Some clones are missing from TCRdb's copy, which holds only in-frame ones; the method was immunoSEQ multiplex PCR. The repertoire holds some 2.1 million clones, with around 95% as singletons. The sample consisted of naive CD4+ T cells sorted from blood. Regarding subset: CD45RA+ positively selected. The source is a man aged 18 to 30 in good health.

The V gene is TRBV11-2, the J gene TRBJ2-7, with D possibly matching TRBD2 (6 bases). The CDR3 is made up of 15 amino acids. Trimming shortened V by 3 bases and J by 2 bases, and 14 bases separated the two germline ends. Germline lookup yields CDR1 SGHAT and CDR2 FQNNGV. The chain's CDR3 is CASSLSRGTTYEQYF. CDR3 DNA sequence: TGTGCCAGCAGCTTGAGCCGGGGGACGACCTACGAGCAGTACTTC.

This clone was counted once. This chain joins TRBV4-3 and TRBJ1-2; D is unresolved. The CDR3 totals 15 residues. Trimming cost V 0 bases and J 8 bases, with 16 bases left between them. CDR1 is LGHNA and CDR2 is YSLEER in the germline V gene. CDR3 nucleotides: TGCGCCAGCAGCCAAGATCGGGCGGCGTTATGGGGCTACACCTTC. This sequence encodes CASSQDRAALWGYTF.

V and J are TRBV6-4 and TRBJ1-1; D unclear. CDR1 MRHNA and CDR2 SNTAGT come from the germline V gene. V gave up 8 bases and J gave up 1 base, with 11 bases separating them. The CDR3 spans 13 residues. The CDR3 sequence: CASSLGTNTEAFF. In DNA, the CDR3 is TGTGCCAGCTCCTTAGGAACGAACACTGAAGCTTTCTTT.

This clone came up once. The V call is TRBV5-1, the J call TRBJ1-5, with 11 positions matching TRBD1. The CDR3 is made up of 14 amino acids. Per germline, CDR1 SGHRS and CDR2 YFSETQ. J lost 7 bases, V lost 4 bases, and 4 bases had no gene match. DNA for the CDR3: TGCGCCAGCAGCGATGGGACAGGGGGACAGCCCCAGCATTTT. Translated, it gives CASSDGTGGQPQHF.

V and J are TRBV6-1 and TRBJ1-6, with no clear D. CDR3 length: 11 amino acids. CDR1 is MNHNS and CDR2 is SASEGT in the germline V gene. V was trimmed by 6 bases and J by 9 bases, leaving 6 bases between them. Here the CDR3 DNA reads TGTGCCAGCAGACACCTTTCACCCCTCCACTTT. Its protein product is CASRHLSPLHF.

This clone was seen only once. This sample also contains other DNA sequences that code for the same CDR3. CDR3 sequence reads: CASSYTSGAYEQYF. The CDR3 nucleotides read TGTGCCAGCAGTTACACTAGCGGGGCCTACGAGCAGTACTTC. V and J are TRBV6-6 and TRBJ2-7; TRBD2 aligns across 10 bases. This CDR3 contains 14 residues. Losses at the gene ends were 2 bases for V and 2 bases for J; bases not matched to a gene: 0. Germline lookup yields CDR1 MNHNY and CDR2 SVGAGI (reference sequence).

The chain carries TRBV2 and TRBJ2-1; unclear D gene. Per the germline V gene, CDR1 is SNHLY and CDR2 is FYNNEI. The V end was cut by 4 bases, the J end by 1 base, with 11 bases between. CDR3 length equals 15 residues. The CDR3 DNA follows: TGTGCCAGCAGTGGTGCCTACCGGTCCTACAATGAGCAGTTCTTC. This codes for CASSGAYRSYNEQFF. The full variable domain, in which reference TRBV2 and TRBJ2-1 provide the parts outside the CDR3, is EPEVTQTPSHQVTQMGQEVILRCVPISNHLYFYWYRQILGQKVEFLVSFYNNEISEKSEIFDDQFSVERPDGSNFTLKIRSTKLEDSAMYFCASSGAYRSYNEQFFGPGTRLTVL.

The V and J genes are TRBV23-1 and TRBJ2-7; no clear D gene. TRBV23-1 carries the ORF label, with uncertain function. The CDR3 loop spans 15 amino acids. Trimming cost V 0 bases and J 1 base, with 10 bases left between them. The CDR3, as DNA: TGCGCCAGCAGTCAATCGTACAGAAATTCCTACGAGCAGTACTTC. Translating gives CASSQSYRNSYEQYF.

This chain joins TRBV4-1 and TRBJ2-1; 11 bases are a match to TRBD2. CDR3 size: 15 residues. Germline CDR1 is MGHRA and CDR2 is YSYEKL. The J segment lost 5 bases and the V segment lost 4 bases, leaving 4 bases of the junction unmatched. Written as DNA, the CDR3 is TGCGCCAGCAGCCTGGGGACTAGCGGAAACAATGAGCAGTTCTTC. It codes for CASSLGTSGNNEQFF.

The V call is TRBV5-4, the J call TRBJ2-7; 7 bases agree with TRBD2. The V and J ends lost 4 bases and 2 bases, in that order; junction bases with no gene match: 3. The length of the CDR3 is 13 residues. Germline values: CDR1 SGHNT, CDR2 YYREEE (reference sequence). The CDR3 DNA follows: TGTGCCAGCAGCCCGGGAGGCCCCTACGAGCAGTACTTC. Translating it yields CASSPGGPYEQYF.

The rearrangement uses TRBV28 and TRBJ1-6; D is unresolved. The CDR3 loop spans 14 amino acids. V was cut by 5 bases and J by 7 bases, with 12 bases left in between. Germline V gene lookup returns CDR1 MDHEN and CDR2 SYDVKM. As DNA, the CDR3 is TGTGCCAGCAGTCCCGGGGTATTGAATTCACCCCTCCACTTT. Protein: CASSPGVLNSPLHF.

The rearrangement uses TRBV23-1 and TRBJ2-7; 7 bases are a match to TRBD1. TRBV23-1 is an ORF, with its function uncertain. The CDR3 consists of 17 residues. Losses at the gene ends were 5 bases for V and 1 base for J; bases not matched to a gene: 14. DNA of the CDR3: TGCGCCAGCAGTAAACAGGGGTGGAGGCCAGGATCCTACGAGCAGTACTTC. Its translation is CASSKQGWRPGSYEQYF.

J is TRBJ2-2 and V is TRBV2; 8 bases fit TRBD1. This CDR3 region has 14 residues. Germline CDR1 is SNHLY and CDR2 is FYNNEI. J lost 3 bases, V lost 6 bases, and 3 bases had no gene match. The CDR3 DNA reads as TGTGCCAGCAGGGGACAGGACTACACCGGGGAGCTGTTTTTT. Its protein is CASRGQDYTGELFF. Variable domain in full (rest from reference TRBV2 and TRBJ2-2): EPEVTQTPSHQVTQMGQEVILRCVPISNHLYFYWYRQILGQKVEFLVSFYNNEISEKSEIFDDQFSVERPDGSNFTLKIRSTKLEDSAMYFCASRGQDYTGELFFGEGSRLTVL.

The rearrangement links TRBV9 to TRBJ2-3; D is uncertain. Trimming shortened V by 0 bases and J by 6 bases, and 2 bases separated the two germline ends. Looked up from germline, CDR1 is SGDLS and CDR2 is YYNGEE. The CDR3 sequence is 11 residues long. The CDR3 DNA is TGTGCCAGCAGCGTAGATGATACGCAGTATTTT. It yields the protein CASSVDDTQYF.

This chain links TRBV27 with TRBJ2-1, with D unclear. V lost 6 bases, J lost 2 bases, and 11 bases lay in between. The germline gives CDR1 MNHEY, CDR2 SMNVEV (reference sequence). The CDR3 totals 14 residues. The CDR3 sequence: CASRQRAAYNEQFF. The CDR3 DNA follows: TGTGCCAGCAGGCAACGGGCAGCCTACAATGAGCAGTTCTTC.

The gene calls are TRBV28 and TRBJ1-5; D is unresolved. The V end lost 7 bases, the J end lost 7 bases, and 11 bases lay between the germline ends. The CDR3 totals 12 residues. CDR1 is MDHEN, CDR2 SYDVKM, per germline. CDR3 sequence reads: CASMQVRQPQHF. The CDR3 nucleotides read TGTGCCAGCATGCAGGTCCGACAGCCCCAGCATTTT.

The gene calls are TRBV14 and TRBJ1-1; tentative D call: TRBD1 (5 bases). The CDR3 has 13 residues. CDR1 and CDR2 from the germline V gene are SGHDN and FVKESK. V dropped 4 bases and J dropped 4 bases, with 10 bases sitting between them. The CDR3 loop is CASSPGGVTEAFF. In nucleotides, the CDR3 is TGTGCCAGCAGCCCCGGAGGGGTCACTGAAGCTTTCTTT.

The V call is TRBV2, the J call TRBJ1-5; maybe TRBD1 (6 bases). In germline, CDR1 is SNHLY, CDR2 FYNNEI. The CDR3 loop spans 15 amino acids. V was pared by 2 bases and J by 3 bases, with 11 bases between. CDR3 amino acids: CASSERTGINQPQHF. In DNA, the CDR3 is TGTGCCAGCAGTGAACGCACAGGGATCAATCAGCCCCAGCATTTT.

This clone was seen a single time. The CDR3 reads CASSLGGGYQETQYF. CDR3 bases: TGTGCCAGCAGCTTAGGAGGGGGGTACCAAGAGACCCAGTACTTC. The gene calls are TRBV11-3 and TRBJ2-5, with D possibly called TRBD1 or TRBD2 (6 bases each). Germline V lookup: CDR1 SGHNT, CDR2 YENEEA. The V end lost 1 base, the J end lost 0 bases, and 9 bases lay between the germline ends. The CDR3 covers 15 residues.

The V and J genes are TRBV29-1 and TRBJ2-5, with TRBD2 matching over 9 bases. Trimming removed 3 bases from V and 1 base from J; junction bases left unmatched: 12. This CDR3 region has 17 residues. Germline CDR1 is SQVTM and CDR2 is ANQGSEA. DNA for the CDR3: TGCAGCGTTGACGAAGGCCGGAGCGGGGGGCCCCAAGAGACCCAGTACTTC. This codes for CSVDEGRSGGPQETQYF.